The T cell receptor (beta chain) under discussion was sequenced for a study of OX40 agonist ivuxolimab in advanced cancers. Autoimmune disease history or systemic immunosuppression meant exclusion. Clones were sequenced by immunoSEQ multiplex PCR, and TCRdb holds only the in-frame ones, with some missing. The repertoire consists of some 60,000 clones, with roughly nine tenths occurring once and the leading ten covering 3% to 4%. Trimming pared 3 bases from V and 10 bases from J, leaving 16 bases between. The CDR3 spans 15 residues. CDR1 is SNHLY, CDR2 FYNNEI, per germline. The V call is TRBV2, the J call TRBJ1-6, with D possibly matching TRBD1 (5 bases). The specimen was CD4+ or CD8+ T cells sorted from blood, collected in a trial of the OX40 agonist ivuxolimab. This receptor was identified in an adult with an advanced solid tumor such as melanoma, head and neck, liver or kidney cancer. The CDR3 DNA reads TGTGCCAGCAGTGATGCAGGGAATGTTAACTCACCCCTCCACTTT. It is translated as CASSDAGNVNSPLHF.